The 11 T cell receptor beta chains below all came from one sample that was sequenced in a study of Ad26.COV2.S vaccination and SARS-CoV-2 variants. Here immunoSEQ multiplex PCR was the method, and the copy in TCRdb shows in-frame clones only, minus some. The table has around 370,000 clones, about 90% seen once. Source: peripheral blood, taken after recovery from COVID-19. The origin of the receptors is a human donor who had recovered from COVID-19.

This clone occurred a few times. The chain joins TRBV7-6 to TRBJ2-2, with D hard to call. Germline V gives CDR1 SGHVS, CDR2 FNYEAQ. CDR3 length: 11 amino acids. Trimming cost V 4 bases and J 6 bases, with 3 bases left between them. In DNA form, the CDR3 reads TGTGCCAGCAGCTCGTCCGGGGAGCTGTTTTTT. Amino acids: CASSSSGELFF. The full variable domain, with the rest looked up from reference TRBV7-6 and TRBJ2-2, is GAGVSQSPRYKVTKRGQDVALRCDPISGHVSLYWYRQALGQGPEFLTYFNYEAQQDKSGLPNDRFSAERPEGSISTLTIQRTEQRDSAMYRCASSSSGELFFGEGSRLTVL.

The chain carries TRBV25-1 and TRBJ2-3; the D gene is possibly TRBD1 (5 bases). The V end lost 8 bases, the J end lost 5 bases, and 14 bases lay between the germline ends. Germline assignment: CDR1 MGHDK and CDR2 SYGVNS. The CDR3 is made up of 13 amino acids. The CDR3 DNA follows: TGTGCCAGCTCCAGGGATGTCGTAGATACGCAGTATTTT. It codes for CASSRDVVDTQYF.

CDR3 coding DNA: TGCGCCAGCGCCCCGTGGGGGCGGGTCACCGGGGAGCTGTTTTTT. The encoded protein is CASAPWGRVTGELFF. The chain carries TRBV5-1 and TRBJ2-2, with a tentative D call TRBD1 (6 bases). CDR1 SGHRS and CDR2 YFSETQ come from the germline V gene. V was trimmed by 7 bases and J by 4 bases, leaving 17 bases between them. The CDR3 is 15 residues long.

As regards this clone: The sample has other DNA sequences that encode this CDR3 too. This chain's CDR3 is CASSYSGRTNYGYTF. The CDR3 DNA is TGTGCCAGCAGTTACTCGGGCCGGACTAACTATGGCTACACCTTC. The J gene is TRBJ1-2, the V gene TRBV6-5; no firm D call. The germline CDR1 and CDR2 sequences are MNHEY and SVGAGI. The CDR3 sequence is 15 residues long. V was pared by 0 bases and J by 0 bases, with 8 bases between.

DNA of the CDR3: TGTGCCAGCAGCTCCAACGCAGTAGGCCCAGATACGCAGTATTTT. Its protein product is CASSSNAVGPDTQYF. The rearrangement links TRBV7-9 to TRBJ2-3; the D is unclear. Germline V gene sequence: CDR1 SEHNR, CDR2 FQNEAQ (reference sequence). Trimming pared 4 bases from V and 4 bases from J, leaving 15 bases between. The CDR3 has 15 amino acids.

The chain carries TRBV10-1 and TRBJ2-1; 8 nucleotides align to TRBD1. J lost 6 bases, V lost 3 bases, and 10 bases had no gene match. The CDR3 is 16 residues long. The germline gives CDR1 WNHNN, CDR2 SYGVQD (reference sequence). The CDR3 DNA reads TGCGCCAGCAGTGAATCCCTGCGAGACAGGGGCAATGAGCAGTTCTTC. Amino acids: CASSESLRDRGNEQFF.

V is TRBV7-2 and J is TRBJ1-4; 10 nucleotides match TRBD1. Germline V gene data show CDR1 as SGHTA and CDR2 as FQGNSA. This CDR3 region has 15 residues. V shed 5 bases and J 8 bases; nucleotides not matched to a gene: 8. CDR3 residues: CASSARQGAREKLFF. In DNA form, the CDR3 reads TGTGCCAGCAGCGCCAGACAGGGGGCAAGGGAAAAACTGTTTTTT.

CDR3 sequence: CATSRVGGHEQYF. CDR3 sequence (DNA): TGTGCCACCAGCAGAGTAGGGGGCCACGAGCAGTACTTC. This sequence joins TRBV15 and TRBJ2-7, with 7 bases fitting TRBD1. The CDR3 is 13 amino acids. Germline assignment: CDR1 LNHNV and CDR2 YYDKDF (reference sequence). V gave up 1 base and J gave up 5 bases; unmatched junction bases: 2.

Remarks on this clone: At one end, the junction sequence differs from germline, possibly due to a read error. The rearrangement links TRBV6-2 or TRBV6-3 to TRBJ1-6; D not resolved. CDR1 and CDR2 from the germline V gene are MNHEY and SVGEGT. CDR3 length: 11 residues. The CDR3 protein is CASSYGQAKDF. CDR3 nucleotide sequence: TGTGCCAGCAGTTACGGTCAGGCCAAGGACTTT.

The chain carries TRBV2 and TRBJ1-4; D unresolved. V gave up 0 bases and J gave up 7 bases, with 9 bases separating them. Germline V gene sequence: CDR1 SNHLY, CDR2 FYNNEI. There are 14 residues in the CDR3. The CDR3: CASSEAIEGEKLFF. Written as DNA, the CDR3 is TGTGCCAGCAGTGAAGCGATCGAGGGTGAAAAACTGTTTTTT. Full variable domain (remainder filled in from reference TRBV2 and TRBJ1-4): EPEVTQTPSHQVTQMGQEVILRCVPISNHLYFYWYRQILGQKVEFLVSFYNNEISEKSEIFDDQFSVERPDGSNFTLKIRSTKLEDSAMYFCASSEAIEGEKLFFGSGTQLSVL.

The CDR3, as DNA: TGTGCCAGCTGGGCGGGGATGAACACTGAAGCTTTCTTT. Protein: CASWAGMNTEAFF. The chain has TRBV2 and TRBJ1-1; no clear D gene. Germline CDR1 SNHLY, CDR2 FYNNEI. The CDR3 has 13 amino acids. V was trimmed by 8 bases and J by 0 bases, leaving 10 bases between them. The variable domain in full, completed from reference TRBV2 and TRBJ1-1, reads EPEVTQTPSHQVTQMGQEVILRCVPISNHLYFYWYRQILGQKVEFLVSFYNNEISEKSEIFDDQFSVERPDGSNFTLKIRSTKLEDSAMYFCASWAGMNTEAFFGQGTRLTVV.